Here is one TCR beta chain with its context. No antigen is known for it. The sample belongs to a study of T cell responses to AZD1222 COVID-19 vaccine. Study results and caveats: Spike-specific TCR repertoires showed rising breadth and depth after two AZD1222 doses.

Analyses pooled second doses at about 4 or about 12 weeks. TCRdb's table, derived via immunoSEQ multiplex PCR, lists solely in-frame clones and lacks some. The sample has about 59,000 clones, 89% seen once; the top ten hold approximately 6.1%. V shed 5 bases and J shed 0 bases, with 14 bases lying between them. CDR1 is SGHDT and CDR2 is YYEEEE in the germline V gene. The CDR3 sequence is 16 residues long. The TCR originated in an adult who received the AZD1222 COVID-19 vaccine. This chain joins TRBV5-6 and TRBJ1-4; possibly TRBD1 for D (5 bases). Sequenced material: peripheral blood, taken 28 days after the second AZD1222 dose. In DNA, the CDR3 is TGTGCCAGCAGGAGGACGGGGCTTGCAACTAATGAAAAACTGTTTTTT. Its protein is CASRRTGLATNEKLFF.